This TCR beta chain was profiled in a study of OX40 agonist ivuxolimab in advanced cancers. For the wider study: The costimulatory receptor OX40 (CD134) was targeted by ivuxolimab, a fully human IgG2 agonistic monoclonal antibody. Among the 50 to 55 dose-escalation patients, around 19 had hepatocellular carcinoma, roughly 15 melanoma, 9 renal cell carcinoma and 9 head and neck cancer. Intravenous ivuxolimab was administered to patients every 2 weeks at six dose levels: 0.01, 0.1, 0.3, 1.5, 3 and 10 mg/kg. Prior anti-PD-1, anti-PD-L1 or anti-CTLA-4 therapy was permitted, and checkpoint inhibitors had been received by 30% to 40% of dose-escalation patients. A male proportion of under 85% and a mean age of 60 years, ranging from roughly 23 to 90, were recorded for the dose-escalation cohort. Three dose-escalation patients achieved partial responses, one with hepatocellular carcinoma and two with cutaneous melanoma. The purpose of peripheral TCRbeta sequencing was to test whether ivuxolimab changed TCR sequence diversity and led to clonal T-cell expansion. The paper describes the monotherapy dose-escalation part (N of about 55 patients) of the phase I trial of ivuxolimab. What the study reported, not specific to this receptor: In the 0.1-3.0 mg/kg groups, partial responders were among the patients with the lowest normalized peripheral clonal expansion, particularly in CD8+ T cells. After ivuxolimab, CD8+ T cells had more expanded clones than CD4+ T cells on average. Which antigens the clonally expanded peripheral T cells were specific for was not determined. Clonal expansion of both CD4+ and CD8+ blood T cells was observed from baseline to week 6 at doses 0.1 to 3.0 mg/kg. Low levels of normalized T-cell clonal expansion were also seen in some patients who did not respond.

V is clipped by 1 base and J by 3 bases, and the sequence between their germline boundaries is 7 bases long. The cysteine opens and the phenylalanine closes a CDR3 of 13 amino acids. Only the CDR3 region is kept as DNA, spanning 39 bases read in frame from base 1. CDR1 and CDR2, looked up from the germline V gene, are SGHAT and FQNNGV. Patients with autoimmune disease history or receiving systemic immunosuppression were excluded from the trial. Peripheral blood for TCR sequencing was drawn from every dose cohort at baseline, at cycle 4 day 1 and at cycle 7 day 1. Samples came from an open-label, multicenter, first-in-human phase I dose-escalation trial of ivuxolimab. The trial enrolled adults with locally advanced or metastatic head and neck squamous cell, hepatocellular, melanoma or renal cell carcinoma. Before TCR sequencing, CD4+ T cells and CD8+ T cells were sorted from peripheral blood as separate populations.

Turning to this clone: Its antigen remains undetermined. No much larger clonotype is one base removed from it; base qualities were not supplied.

Genomic DNA was extracted from sorted cells for sequencing of the TCRbeta CDR3 region. TCRbeta CDR3 regions were sequenced using the immunoSEQ Assay. The table comes from immuneACCESS by way of TCRdb, which keeps in-frame sequences with V and J called. Part of the clones is missing from these tables; in studies checked, under half for an unresolved V gene and the rest for unknown reasons. This sample has fewer than 85,000 clones in its table, and more than 80% of those were observed once. The ten largest clones capture about 0.53% of the sample. The source material was CD4+ or CD8+ T cells sorted from blood, sampled in a trial of the OX40 agonist ivuxolimab. This receptor chain uses TRBV11-2 and TRBJ2-7; TRBD2 is possibly the D segment (5 matching bases). The clonotype was recovered from an adult with an advanced solid tumor such as melanoma, head and neck, liver or kidney cancer. The DNA reads TGTGCCAGCAGCTTAGGGGGAGTCTACGAGCAGTACTTC. Translated, this gives CASSLGGVYEQYF.